This T cell receptor (beta chain) was profiled in a study of response to subunit inactivated influenza vaccine. TCRdb processed the RT-PCR reads anew with MiXCR; each CDR3 protein has one entry. Seen here are around 600,000 distinct CDR3 sequences, 11% observed once, and the top ten hold 11%. Trimming left V 1 base short and J 4 bases short, with 11 bases between. Per germline, CDR1 SGHAT and CDR2 FQNNGV. The CDR3 contains 14 residues. These data were also reused for a study on T cells expressing NK-cell markers. As reported in that work: The authors generated TCR beta cDNA through 5'RACE template switching with UMIs.

The material sequenced was PBMCs from blood, taken on the day of vaccination. The sequence was collected from a man between 45 and 60 years old who received an inactivated influenza vaccine. The genes are TRBV11-2 and TRBJ2-7, with TRBD2 as a possible D gene (6 bases). DNA of the CDR3: TGTGCCAGCAGCTTAGTTGCGGGATGGTACGAGCAGTACTTC. Residues: CASSLVAGWYEQYF.